This T cell receptor (beta chain) was sequenced for a study of blood T cell repertoires in COVID-19. Study as a whole: Samples of COVID-19 (acute and convalescent) were obtained from the United States, Italy and Spain. T cells, B-cell-depleted T cells, or PBMCs supplied cDNA or gDNA.

CDR3 length: 13 residues. The V and J ends lost 5 bases and 0 bases respectively, with 9 bases between them. Per germline, CDR1 SGHRS and CDR2 YFSETQ. This clone has only a few counts. Original processing methods: Estimation of nucleated cell counts relied on the amplification of reference gene primers. Method: immunoSEQ multiplex PCR; TCRdb's copy keeps in-frame clones and lacks some. The V and J calls and clone size were taken over from that table, and D and trimming were inferred from the DNA. The repertoire has 150,000 to 200,000 clones, about 74% of them found once; the top ten carry about 7.8%. The chain recombines TRBV5-1 with TRBJ2-7; TRBD1 might be the D (5 bases). The receptor was derived from a man aged 55 to 70 with acute or convalescent COVID-19. The sample taken for sequencing was peripheral blood. CDR3: CASREGVSYEQYF. CDR3 bases: TGCGCCAGCAGGGAAGGGGTCTCCTACGAGCAGTACTTC.